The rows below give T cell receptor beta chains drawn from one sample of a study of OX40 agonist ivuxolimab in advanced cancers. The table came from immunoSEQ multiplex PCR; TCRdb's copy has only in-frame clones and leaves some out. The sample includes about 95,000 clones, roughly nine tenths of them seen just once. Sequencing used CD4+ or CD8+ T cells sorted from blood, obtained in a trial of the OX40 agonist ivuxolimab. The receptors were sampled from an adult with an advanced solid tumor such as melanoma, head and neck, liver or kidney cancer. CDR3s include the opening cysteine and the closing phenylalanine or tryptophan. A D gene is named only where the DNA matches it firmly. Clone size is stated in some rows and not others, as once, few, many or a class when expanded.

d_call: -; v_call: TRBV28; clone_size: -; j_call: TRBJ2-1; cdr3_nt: TGTGCCAGCAGTTCCGGCTCCTACAATGAGCAGTTCTTC; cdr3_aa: CASSSGSYNEQFF
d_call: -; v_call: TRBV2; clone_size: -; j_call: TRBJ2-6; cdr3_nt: TGTGCCAGCAGTGAATTACCCTCTGGGGCCAACGTCCTGACTTTC; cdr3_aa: CASSELPSGANVLTF
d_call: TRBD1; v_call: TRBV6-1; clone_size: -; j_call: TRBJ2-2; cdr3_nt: TGTGCCAGCAGTGCACAGGGGGCACCCGGGGAGCTGTTTTTT; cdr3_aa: CASSAQGAPGELFF
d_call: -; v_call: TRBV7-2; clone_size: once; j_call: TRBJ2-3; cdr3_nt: TGTGCCAGCAGCTTAGGGGGCGGGCTTTCCACAGATACGCAGTATTTT; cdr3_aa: CASSLGGGLSTDTQYF
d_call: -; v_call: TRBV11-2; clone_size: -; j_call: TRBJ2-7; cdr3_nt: TGTGCCAGCGGGATGAGTGTGGCCTACGAGCAGTACTTC; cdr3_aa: CASGMSVAYEQYF
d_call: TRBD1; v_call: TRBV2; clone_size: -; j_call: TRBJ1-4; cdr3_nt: TGTGCCAGCAGTCCACAGGGGTTGGGTGAAAAACTGTTTTTT; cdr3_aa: CASSPQGLGEKLFF
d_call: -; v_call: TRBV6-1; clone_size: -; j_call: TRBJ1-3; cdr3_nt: TGTGCCACCGTCTCCGATGGAAACACCATATATTTT; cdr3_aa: CATVSDGNTIYF
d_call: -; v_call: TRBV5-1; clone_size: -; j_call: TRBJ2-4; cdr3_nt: TGCGCCAGCAGCTTGGACGGGCCGGAGGGAAACATTCAGTACTTC; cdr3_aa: CASSLDGPEGNIQYF
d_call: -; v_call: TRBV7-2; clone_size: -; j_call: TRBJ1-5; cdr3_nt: TGTGCCAGCAGCTTAGCCCCTACGAGGGGCTGGGGTCAGCCCCAGCATTTT; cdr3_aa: CASSLAPTRGWGQPQHF
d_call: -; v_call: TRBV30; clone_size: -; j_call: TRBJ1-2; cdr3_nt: TGTGCCTGGAGGAATGGGGGGGGTAAGGGCTACACCTTC; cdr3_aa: CAWRNGGGKGYTF
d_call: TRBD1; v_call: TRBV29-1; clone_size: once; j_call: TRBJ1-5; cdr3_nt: TGCAGCTTCGGACAGGGGGCAGGTCAGCCCCAGCATTTT; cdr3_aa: CSFGQGAGQPQHF
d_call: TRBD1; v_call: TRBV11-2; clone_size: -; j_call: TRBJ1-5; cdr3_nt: TGTGCCAGCAGGGGACAGTCCAATCAGCCCCAGCATTTT; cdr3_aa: CASRGQSNQPQHF
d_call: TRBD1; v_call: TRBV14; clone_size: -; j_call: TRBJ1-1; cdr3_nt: TGTGCCAGCATCACCCAGGGGGATGCACTTGGAGAAGCTTTCTTT; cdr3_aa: CASITQGDALGEAFF
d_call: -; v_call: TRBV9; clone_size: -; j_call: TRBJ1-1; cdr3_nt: TGTGCCAGCAGCCCTCAGGGAGGGATGAACACTGAAGCTTTCTTT; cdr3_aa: CASSPQGGMNTEAFF
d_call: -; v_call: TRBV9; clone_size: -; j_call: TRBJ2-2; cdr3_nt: TGTGCCAGCAGCGTATACCAGCGGGTAAGGAACACCGGGGAGCTGTTTTTT; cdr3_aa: CASSVYQRVRNTGELFF
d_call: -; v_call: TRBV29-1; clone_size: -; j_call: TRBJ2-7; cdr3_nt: TGCAGCGTTGATTGGGGGTACGAGCAGTACTTC; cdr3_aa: CSVDWGYEQYF
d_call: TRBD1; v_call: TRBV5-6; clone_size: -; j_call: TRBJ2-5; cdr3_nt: TGTGCCAGCAGCCGGGACAGCAAAGAGACCCAGTACTTC; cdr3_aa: CASSRDSKETQYF
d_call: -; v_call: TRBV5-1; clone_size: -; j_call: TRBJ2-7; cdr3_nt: TGCGCCAGCAGCGGACAGAACTACGAGCAGTACTTC; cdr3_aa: CASSGQNYEQYF
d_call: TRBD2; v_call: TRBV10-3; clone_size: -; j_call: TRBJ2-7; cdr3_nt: TGTGCCATCAGTGAACCGGGACTAGCATACGAGCAGTACTTC; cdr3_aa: CAISEPGLAYEQYF
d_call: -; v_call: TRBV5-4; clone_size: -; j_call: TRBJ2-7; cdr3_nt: TGTGCCAGCAATTTTGGGGGGGGGCTAGCCCCTTTGGACGAGCAGTACTTC; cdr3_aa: CASNFGGGLAPLDEQYF
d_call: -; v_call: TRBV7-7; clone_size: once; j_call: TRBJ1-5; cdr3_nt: TGTGCTAGCAGCCCCCCCTTGGGGGGGGCGAATCAGCCCCAGCATTTT; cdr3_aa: CASSPPLGGANQPQHF
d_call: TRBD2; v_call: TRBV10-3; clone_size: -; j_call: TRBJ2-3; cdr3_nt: TGTGCCATCAGTGGCAAAATAGCGGGAGTTATCACAGATACGCAGTATTTT; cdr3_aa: CAISGKIAGVITDTQYF
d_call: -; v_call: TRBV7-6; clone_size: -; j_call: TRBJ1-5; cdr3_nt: TGTGCCAGCAGCCCCACCCCAAATCAGCCCCAGCATTTT; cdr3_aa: CASSPTPNQPQHF
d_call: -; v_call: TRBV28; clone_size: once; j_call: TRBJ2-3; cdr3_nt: TGTGCCAGCAGTTTAAGGTCGAAGGTCCCCGCGCAGTATTTT; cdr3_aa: CASSLRSKVPAQYF
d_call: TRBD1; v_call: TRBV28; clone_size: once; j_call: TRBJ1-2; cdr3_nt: TGTGCCAGCAGTAAGGGACAGAAACACACCTTC; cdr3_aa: CASSKGQKHTF
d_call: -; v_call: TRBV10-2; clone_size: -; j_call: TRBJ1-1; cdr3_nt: TGCGCCAGCAGTGAGCAGGGAGGTGGGAGCACTGAAGCTTTCTTT; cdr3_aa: CASSEQGGGSTEAFF
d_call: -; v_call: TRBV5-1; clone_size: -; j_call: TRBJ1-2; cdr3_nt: TGCGCCAGCAGCTTGGCTGGAAAGGACTATGGCTACACCTTC; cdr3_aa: CASSLAGKDYGYTF
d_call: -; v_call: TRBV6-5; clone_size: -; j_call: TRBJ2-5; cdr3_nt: TGTGCCAGCATCGATAGGGGTCCCAAAGAGACCCAGTACTTC; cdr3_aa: CASIDRGPKETQYF
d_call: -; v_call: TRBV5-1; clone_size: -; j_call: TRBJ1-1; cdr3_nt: TGCGCCAGCAAGGCTGACGGAGAGGCTTTCTTT; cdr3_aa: CASKADGEAFF
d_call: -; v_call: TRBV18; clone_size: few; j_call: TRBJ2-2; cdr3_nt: TGTGCCAGCTCACCCCGGGGCAACACCGGGGAGCTGTTTTTT; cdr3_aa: CASSPRGNTGELFF
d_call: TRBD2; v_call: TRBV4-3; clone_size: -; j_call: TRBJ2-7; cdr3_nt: TGCGCCAGCAGCCAAGAACCTAGCGGGAGCCCGACCGAGCAGTACTTC; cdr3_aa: CASSQEPSGSPTEQYF
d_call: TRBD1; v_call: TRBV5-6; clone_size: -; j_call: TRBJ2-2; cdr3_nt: TGTGCCAGCAGCTTGTTGGACAGGGGGAACACCGGGGAGCTGTTTTTT; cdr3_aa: CASSLLDRGNTGELFF
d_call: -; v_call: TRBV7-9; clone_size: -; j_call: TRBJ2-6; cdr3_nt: TGTGCCAGCAGCTTCGGTGGGGCCAACGTCCTGACTTTC; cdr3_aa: CASSFGGANVLTF
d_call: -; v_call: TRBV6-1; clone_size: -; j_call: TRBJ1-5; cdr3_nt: TGTGCCAGCAGTGACCTGGATCAGCCCCAGCATTTT; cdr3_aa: CASSDLDQPQHF
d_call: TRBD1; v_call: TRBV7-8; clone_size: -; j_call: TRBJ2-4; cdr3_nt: TGTGCCAGCAGCTCCCCCGGGACAGGGGGGCAAAACATTCAGTACTTC; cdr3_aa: CASSSPGTGGQNIQYF
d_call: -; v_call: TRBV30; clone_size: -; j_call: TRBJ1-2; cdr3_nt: TGTGCCTGGGGGGACAACCCCGGTGGCTACACCTTC; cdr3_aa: CAWGDNPGGYTF
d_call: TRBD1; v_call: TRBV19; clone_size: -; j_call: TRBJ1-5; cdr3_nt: TGTGCCAGTACCCATGGGGGAGGACAGGGGTTTTATCAGCCCCAGCATTTT; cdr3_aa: CASTHGGGQGFYQPQHF
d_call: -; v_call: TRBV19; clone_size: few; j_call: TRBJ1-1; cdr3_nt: TGTGCCAGTAGTATGGTAGGGGTTACTGAAGCTTTCTTT; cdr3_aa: CASSMVGVTEAFF
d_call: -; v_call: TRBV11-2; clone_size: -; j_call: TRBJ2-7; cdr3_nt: TGTGCCAGCAGCTTAGGAGGGACGGCTACCTACGAGCAGTACTTC; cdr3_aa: CASSLGGTATYEQYF
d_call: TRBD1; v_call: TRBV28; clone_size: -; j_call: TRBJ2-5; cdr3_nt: TGTGCCACAACTGCCGGGACAGGAGATTCAGAGACCCAGTACTTC; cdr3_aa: CATTAGTGDSETQYF